This T cell receptor beta chain derives from a study of blood T cell repertoires in COVID-19. Across the whole study: The cDNA or gDNA used as material had been derived from T cells, B-cell-depleted T cells, or PBMCs.

Seattle researchers signed up patients amid active infection and tracked them longitudinally. With 6 bases clipped from V and 1 base from J, the junction kept 7 bases outside the gene matches. Germline CDR1 WSHSY, CDR2 SAAADI. This CDR3 has 16 amino acids. As processed by the authors: Amplification of reference gene primers provided the estimated nucleated cell counts. Clones were sequenced by immunoSEQ multiplex PCR, and TCRdb holds only the in-frame ones, with some missing. Clone size and V and J calls were adopted from that table, with D and trimming inferred from the DNA. Found here are about 280,000 clones, 86% of them singletons; the top ten hold around 13%.

The chain is built from TRBV10-2 and TRBJ2-1; 9 nucleotides agree with TRBD1. This receptor was identified in a woman in her seventies with COVID-19, enrolled during active disease. The sequencing sample was made of peripheral blood. The CDR3 protein is CASSARTGVSYNEQFF. DNA for the CDR3: TGCGCCAGCAGCGCTCGGACAGGGGTATCCTACAATGAGCAGTTCTTC.